These T cell receptor beta chains were read from a single sample in a study of technical replicates of blood from a handful of donors. Sequencing used immunoSEQ multiplex PCR; TCRdb keeps in-frame clones, though not all of them. The sample consists of under 80,000 clones, 90% to 95% of them appearing once. The sequenced sample consisted of T cells isolated from PBMCs. The receptors shown here come from a human donor in good health. Each CDR3 is given with its conserved first and last residue. Fields, in order: CDR3 protein, CDR3 DNA, clone size, J gene, V gene, D gene. D genes are given only for firm matches. The size of a clone is reported for some rows only, either as once, few or many, or as a class for expanded clones.

CASLIGELFF,TGTGCCAGCTTAATCGGGGAGCTGTTTTTT,.,TRBJ2-2,TRBV7-9,.
CASGTSMGEQYF,TGTGCCAGCGGGACTAGCATGGGCGAGCAGTACTTC,.,TRBJ2-7,TRBV28,TRBD2
CASSLPWAETQYF,TGTGCCAGCAGTTTGCCGTGGGCAGAGACCCAGTACTTC,.,TRBJ2-5,TRBV6-6,.
CASKAVMNTEAFF,TGTGCCAGCAAAGCGGTTATGAACACTGAAGCTTTCTTT,.,TRBJ1-1,TRBV2,.
CASSEWHHEQFF,TGCGCCAGCAGTGAGTGGCACCATGAGCAGTTCTTC,.,TRBJ2-1,TRBV10-1,.
CASSLDLTGGYEQFF,TGTGCCAGCAGCTTAGATCTAACGGGGGGATATGAGCAGTTCTTC,.,TRBJ2-1,TRBV11-2,TRBD2
CASSTRDGANVLTF,TGCGCCAGCAGCACCCGGGATGGGGCCAACGTCCTGACTTTC,.,TRBJ2-6,TRBV5-1,.
CASSGQIGQGLYYEQFF,TGTGCCAGTAGTGGACAAATAGGACAGGGGCTGTATTATGAGCAGTTCTTC,.,TRBJ2-1,TRBV19,TRBD1
CASSSLGLGSSGRSYNEQFF,TGTGCCAGCAGCTCCCTTGGGTTAGGTTCTAGCGGGAGGTCCTACAATGAGCAGTTCTTC,.,TRBJ2-1,TRBV13,TRBD2
CASSFEERPYGYTF,TGTGCCAGCAGCTTTGAGGAACGGCCTTATGGCTACACCTTC,.,TRBJ1-2,TRBV5-4,.
CASWGRGRRYYGYTF,TGTGCCAGCTGGGGGCGGGGGCGCCGCTACTATGGCTACACCTTC,.,TRBJ1-2,TRBV5-4,.
CASSLGPSGGGEKLFF,TGTGCCAGCAGCTTAGGCCCTTCAGGGGGCGGTGAAAAACTGTTTTTT,once,TRBJ1-4,TRBV7-6,TRBD1
CASSLSRTGTGSAFF,TGTGCCAGCAGTTTATCGAGGACAGGGACCGGGAGCGCTTTCTTT,.,TRBJ1-1,TRBV27,TRBD1
CASSLGLAPYEQYF,TGTGCCAGCAGTTTAGGACTAGCCCCCTACGAGCAGTACTTC,.,TRBJ2-7,TRBV28,TRBD2
CASSLVGQQETQYF,TGTGCCAGCAGCTTAGTCGGACAACAAGAGACCCAGTACTTC,.,TRBJ2-5,TRBV11-3,.
CASSDGLAGDRDGELFF,TGTGCCAGTAGTGATGGACTAGCGGGAGATCGGGACGGGGAGCTGTTTTTT,.,TRBJ2-2,TRBV19,TRBD2
CASSDGQAEQYF,TGTGCCAGCAGTGATGGACAGGCCGAGCAGTACTTC,.,TRBJ2-7,TRBV6-1,TRBD1
CASSPHRVSMNTEAFF,TGTGCCAGCAGCCCGCACAGGGTTTCCATGAACACTGAAGCTTTCTTT,.,TRBJ1-1,TRBV11-1,.
CASSEYRRLAGMDEQFF,TGTGCCAGCAGTGAATACAGAAGACTAGCGGGAATGGATGAGCAGTTCTTC,.,TRBJ2-1,TRBV2,TRBD2
CASSKEGTEAFF,TGTGCCAGCAGCAAGGAGGGCACTGAAGCTTTCTTT,.,TRBJ1-1,TRBV21-1,.
CASTRGTEAFF,TGCGCCAGCACTCGGGGAACTGAAGCTTTCTTT,once,TRBJ1-1,TRBV5-1,.
CASRPKIPWDRGDSPLHF,TGCGCCAGCAGACCCAAAATCCCTTGGGACAGGGGTGATTCACCCCTCCACTTT,.,TRBJ1-6,TRBV4-1,TRBD1
CASSSAGHYGYTF,TGCGCCAGCAGTTCGGCAGGCCACTATGGCTACACCTTC,.,TRBJ1-2,TRBV10-1,.
CASTGLAGSRRADTQYF,TGCGCCAGCACCGGACTAGCGGGATCGAGAAGGGCAGATACGCAGTATTTT,.,TRBJ2-3,TRBV10-1,TRBD2
CASRKIRGGSSYEQYF,TGTGCCAGCAGAAAAATTAGGGGCGGTTCTTCCTACGAGCAGTACTTC,.,TRBJ2-7,TRBV11-2,.
CASSYEGPHGGQYF,TGTGCCAGCAGTTACGAAGGACCCCACGGGGGGCAGTACTTC,.,TRBJ2-7,TRBV6-5,.
CASSVAGLAGGEQFF,TGTGCCAGCAGCGTTGCCGGACTAGCGGGAGGAGAGCAGTTCTTC,.,TRBJ2-1,TRBV6-5,TRBD2
CASSLVQDGAFEAFF,TGTGCCAGCAGCTTAGTTCAGGATGGGGCGTTTGAAGCTTTCTTT,.,TRBJ1-1,TRBV7-2,.
CASSGSLAGRSSYEQYF,TGCGCCAGCAGTGGTTCGCTGGCGGGTCGAAGCTCCTACGAGCAGTACTTC,.,TRBJ2-7,TRBV10-1,.
CASITRTGDFGFQPQHF,TGTGCCAGTATCACTCGGACAGGGGACTTCGGGTTCCAGCCCCAGCATTTT,.,TRBJ1-5,TRBV19,TRBD1
CASSLTIPSDSNTGELFF,TGTGCCAGCTCACTAACGATTCCTAGCGACTCGAACACCGGGGAGCTGTTTTTT,.,TRBJ2-2,TRBV18,.
CASSLTRISTEPDTQYF,TGCGCCAGCAGCTTGACGCGTATATCGACTGAGCCAGATACGCAGTATTTT,.,TRBJ2-3,TRBV5-1,.
CASSGQGTGYGYTF,TGTGCCAGCAGTGGCCAGGGAACGGGCTATGGCTACACCTTC,.,TRBJ1-2,TRBV25-1,.
CSVEDRITEAFF,TGCAGCGTTGAGGACAGGATCACTGAAGCTTTCTTT,few,TRBJ1-1,TRBV29-1,TRBD1
CASAVRDSSAEQYF,TGTGCCAGTGCTGTCCGGGACAGTAGTGCCGAGCAGTACTTC,.,TRBJ2-7,TRBV19,TRBD1
CASSVRSSGANVLTF,TGTGCCAGCAGCGTACGGAGCTCTGGGGCCAACGTCCTGACTTTC,.,TRBJ2-6,TRBV9,.
CASSEGTGAYEQYF,TGTGCCAGCAGTGAAGGGACAGGAGCTTACGAGCAGTACTTC,.,TRBJ2-7,TRBV2,TRBD1
CASSERTTYEQYF,TGTGCCAGCAGTGAAAGGACTACCTACGAGCAGTACTTC,.,TRBJ2-7,TRBV6-1,.
CSARLGYEQYF,TGCAGTGCTCGACTAGGATACGAGCAGTACTTC,.,TRBJ2-7,TRBV20-1,.
CASSFPPQGRNTEAFF,TGTGCCAGCAGCTTTCCCCCACAGGGGCGGAACACTGAAGCTTTCTTT,.,TRBJ1-1,TRBV7-9,TRBD1
CASSATSGRAEADTQYF,TGTGCCAGCAGCGCCACTAGCGGGAGGGCCGAAGCAGATACGCAGTATTTT,.,TRBJ2-3,TRBV7-9,TRBD2
CASSSTSYEQYF,TGTGCCAGCAGTAGTACTTCCTACGAGCAGTACTTC,.,TRBJ2-7,TRBV27,.
CASSPANYGYTF,TGTGCCAGTAGCCCGGCTAACTATGGCTACACCTTC,.,TRBJ1-2,TRBV19,.
CASSRDRGLDTEAFF,TGTGCCAGTAGTCGGGACAGGGGGTTAGACACTGAAGCTTTCTTT,.,TRBJ1-1,TRBV19,TRBD1
CASSLASGRATFQENIQYF,TGTGCCAGCAGCTTAGCTAGCGGGAGGGCCACTTTTCAAGAAAACATTCAGTACTTC,.,TRBJ2-4,TRBV7-8,TRBD2
CSVGGQGKGNEQFF,TGCAGCGTTGGGGGGCAGGGTAAAGGCAATGAGCAGTTCTTC,.,TRBJ2-1,TRBV29-1,.
CASSAGTGRFTEAFF,TGTGCCAGCAGCGCGGGGACAGGGAGGTTCACTGAAGCTTTCTTT,.,TRBJ1-1,TRBV7-9,TRBD1
CASSLRGVNEKLFF,TGTGCCAGCAGTTTACGGGGGGTTAATGAAAAACTGTTTTTT,.,TRBJ1-4,TRBV28,.
CASSLTGATSYEQYF,TGTGCCAGCAGCTTAACAGGGGCGACCTCCTACGAGCAGTACTTC,.,TRBJ2-7,TRBV7-9,TRBD1
CASSVAGEGDTQYF,TGTGCCAGCAGTGTAGCGGGGGAGGGAGATACGCAGTATTTT,.,TRBJ2-3,TRBV2,TRBD2